This T cell receptor beta chain was obtained from a study of human T cells and chemical hapten exposure. The sample's time point: patch test 1, 2 weeks after DPC sensitization. Stated treatment: therapeutic diphenylcyclopropenone sensitization with weekly scalp DPC. The V gene end was trimmed by 0 bases and the J gene end by 0 bases; junction bases not matched to a gene: 11. Germline V CDR1 and CDR2: LGHNA, YSLEER. This CDR3 is built from 20 residues. This clonotype was seen repeatedly, ten times or more. From the RACE reads, TCRdb called clonotypes with MiXCR, one entry per CDR3 protein. The repertoire holds about 60,000 distinct CDR3 sequences, with 9.3% as singletons.

This specimen consisted of whole blood, obtained in connection with sensitization to the hapten diphenylcyclopropenone (DPC). The chain carries TRBV4-3 and TRBJ2-1, with TRBD2 matching 10 bases. The sequence derives from a woman in her forties with alopecia areata. Some clones in this sample may be carry-over from other donors' samples. The CDR3 nucleotides are TGCGCCAGCAGCCAAGAAGGGGTAGCGGGGGGCCGGAGCTCCTACAATGAGCAGTTCTTC. Protein product: CASSQEGVAGGRSSYNEQFF.